The rows below give T cell receptor beta chains drawn from one sample of a study of OX40 agonist ivuxolimab in advanced cancers. Produced via immunoSEQ multiplex PCR; TCRdb's table is partial and in-frame only. This table has 68,000 or so clones, 86% appearing once. The sequenced sample was CD4+ or CD8+ T cells sorted from blood, obtained in a trial of the OX40 agonist ivuxolimab. These TCRs come from an adult with an advanced solid tumor such as melanoma, head and neck, liver or kidney cancer. The CDR3 runs from the conserved cysteine through the conserved F or W. Fields, in order: D gene, V gene, clone size, J gene, CDR3 protein, CDR3 DNA. The D gene is left open where the match is weak. Some rows mark clone size as missing; the rest say once, few, many or name a class of expanded clone.

.,TRBV4-2,.,TRBJ2-1,CASSQVGGNEQFF,TGTGCCAGCAGCCAAGTTGGGGGCAATGAGCAGTTCTTC
.,TRBV5-6,.,TRBJ2-7,CASSLPGLTWEQYF,TGTGCCAGCAGCTTACCGGGACTTACTTGGGAGCAGTACTTC
.,TRBV30,.,TRBJ1-1,CAWSKGSAGAAFF,TGTGCCTGGAGTAAGGGCTCGGCGGGGGCGGCTTTCTTT
TRBD2,TRBV27,once,TRBJ2-7,CASKRTSGRDEQYF,TGTGCCAGCAAACGAACTAGCGGGAGGGACGAGCAGTACTTC
.,TRBV2,.,TRBJ1-2,CASSDFLSNYGYTF,TGTGCCAGCAGTGATTTTCTGTCTAACTATGGCTACACCTTC
TRBD2,TRBV10-3,.,TRBJ2-3,CAIRPGLAGGPLVDTQYF,TGTGCCATCAGGCCCGGACTAGCGGGAGGGCCTTTAGTAGATACGCAGTATTTT
.,TRBV28,.,TRBJ1-1,CASSLGRTNTEAFF,TGTGCCAGCAGCCTCGGACGGACGAACACTGAAGCTTTCTTT
TRBD1,TRBV6-5,.,TRBJ1-4,CASSYSRGRDRKLFF,TGTGCCAGCAGTTACTCGAGGGGCAGGGACAGAAAACTGTTTTTT
.,TRBV15,.,TRBJ2-5,CATSRDPKGQETQYF,TGTGCCACCAGCAGAGACCCAAAGGGCCAAGAGACCCAGTACTTC
.,TRBV4-2,.,TRBJ1-5,CASSLRRTSNQPQHF,TGTGCCAGCAGCCTTCGACGTACTAGCAATCAGCCCCAGCATTTT
.,TRBV28,once,TRBJ1-5,CASSLIRGYSNQPQHF,TGTGCCAGCAGTTTAATTCGGGGTTATAGCAATCAGCCCCAGCATTTT
TRBD2,TRBV5-1,.,TRBJ2-1,CASSSGLATNEQFF,TGCGCCAGCAGCTCGGGACTAGCCACCAATGAGCAGTTCTTC
.,TRBV5-5,.,TRBJ2-1,CASSQQGDNEQFF,TGTGCCAGCAGCCAACAGGGTGACAATGAGCAGTTCTTC
.,TRBV6-1,once,TRBJ2-7,CASVLDAFLYEQYF,TGTGCCAGCGTACTTGACGCATTTTTGTACGAGCAGTACTTC
.,TRBV7-8,once,TRBJ1-5,CASSLVRGNQPQHF,TGTGCCAGCAGCTTAGTCCGGGGGAATCAGCCCCAGCATTTT
TRBD1,TRBV30,.,TRBJ1-6,CAWSPTGRSPLHF,TGTGCCTGGAGTCCGACAGGGCGATCACCCCTCCACTTT
.,TRBV5-4,.,TRBJ1-6,CASSLAGFGYNSPLHF,TGTGCCAGCAGCTTGGCGGGGTTCGGTTATAATTCACCCCTCCACTTT
.,TRBV18,.,TRBJ2-2,CASSPEGTGELFF,TGTGCCAGCTCACCGGAGGGGACCGGGGAGCTGTTTTTT
TRBD1,TRBV6-1,.,TRBJ2-7,CASSDGRGEQYF,TGTGCCAGCAGTGACGGCAGGGGGGAGCAGTACTTC
TRBD1,TRBV5-6,.,TRBJ2-4,CASSPLTGLAKNIQYF,TGTGCCAGCAGCCCTCTGACAGGGTTAGCCAAAAACATTCAGTACTTC
TRBD1,TRBV2,.,TRBJ1-3,CASRPGTAPENTIYF,TGTGCCAGCAGACCCGGGACAGCCCCCGAGAACACCATATATTTT
TRBD1,TRBV6-5,.,TRBJ2-5,CASRRASGGTQYF,TGTGCCAGCAGAAGGGCCTCAGGGGGGACCCAGTACTTC
.,TRBV7-3,once,TRBJ1-2,CASSLEGGSGYTF,TGTGCCAGCAGCTTAGAAGGAGGCAGCGGCTACACCTTC
TRBD2,TRBV4-2,.,TRBJ2-7,CASSPSGSYEQYF,TGTGCCAGCAGCCCTAGCGGGAGTTACGAGCAGTACTTC
TRBD2,TRBV7-7,few,TRBJ2-3,CASSSTSEATQYF,TGTGCCAGCAGTTCTACTAGCGAGGCTACGCAGTATTTT
.,TRBV18,.,TRBJ2-5,CASSPWQETQYF,TGTGCCAGCTCACCGTGGCAAGAGACCCAGTACTTC